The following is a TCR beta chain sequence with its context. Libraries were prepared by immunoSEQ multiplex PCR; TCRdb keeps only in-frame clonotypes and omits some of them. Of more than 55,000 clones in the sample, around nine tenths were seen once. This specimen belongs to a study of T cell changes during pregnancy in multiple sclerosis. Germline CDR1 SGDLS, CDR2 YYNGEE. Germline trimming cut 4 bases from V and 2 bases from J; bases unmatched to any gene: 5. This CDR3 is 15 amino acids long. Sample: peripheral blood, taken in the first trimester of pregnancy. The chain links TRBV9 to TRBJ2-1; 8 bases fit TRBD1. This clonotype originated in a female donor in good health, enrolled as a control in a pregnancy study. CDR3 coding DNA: TGTGCCAGCAGCCCGACAGGGGACGCCTACAATGAGCAGTTCTTC. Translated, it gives CASSPTGDAYNEQFF. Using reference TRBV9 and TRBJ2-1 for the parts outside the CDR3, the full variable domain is DSGVTQTPKHLITATGQRVTLRCSPRSGDLSVYWYQQSLDQGLQFLIQYYNGEERAKGNILERFSAQQFPDLHSELNLSSLELGDSALYFCASSPTGDAYNEQFFGPGTRLTVL.